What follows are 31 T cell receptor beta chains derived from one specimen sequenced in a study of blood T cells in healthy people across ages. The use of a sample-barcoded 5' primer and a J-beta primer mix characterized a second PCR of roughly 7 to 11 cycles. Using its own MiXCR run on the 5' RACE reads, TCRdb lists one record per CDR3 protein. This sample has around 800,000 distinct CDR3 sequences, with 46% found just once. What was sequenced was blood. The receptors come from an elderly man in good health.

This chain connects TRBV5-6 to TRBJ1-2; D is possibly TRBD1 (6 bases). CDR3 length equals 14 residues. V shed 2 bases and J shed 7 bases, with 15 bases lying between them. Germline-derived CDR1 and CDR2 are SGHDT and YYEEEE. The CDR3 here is CASSFGQTRGGYTF. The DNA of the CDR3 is TGTGCCAGCAGCTTTGGACAGACTAGGGGTGGCTACACCTTC.

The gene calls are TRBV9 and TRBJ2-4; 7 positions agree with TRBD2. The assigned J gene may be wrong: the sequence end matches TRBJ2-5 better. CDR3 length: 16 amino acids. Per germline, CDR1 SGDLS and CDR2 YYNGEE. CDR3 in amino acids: CASSVGGRGPQETQYF. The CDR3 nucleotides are TGTGCCAGCAGCGTAGGAGGGAGGGGACCTCAAGAGACCCAGTACTTC.

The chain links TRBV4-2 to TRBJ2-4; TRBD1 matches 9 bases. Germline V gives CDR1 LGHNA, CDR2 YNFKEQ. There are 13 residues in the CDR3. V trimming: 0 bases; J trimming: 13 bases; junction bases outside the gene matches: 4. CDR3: CASSQEGQGEQYF. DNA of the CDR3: TGTGCCAGCAGCCAAGAGGGACAGGGAGAGCAGTACTTC.

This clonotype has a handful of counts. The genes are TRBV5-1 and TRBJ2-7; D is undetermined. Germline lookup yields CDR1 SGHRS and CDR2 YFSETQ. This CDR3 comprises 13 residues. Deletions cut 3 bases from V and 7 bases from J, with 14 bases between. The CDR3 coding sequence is TGCGCCAGCAGCTGGGTCCCCGACGGGGAGCAGTACTTC. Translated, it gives CASSWVPDGEQYF.

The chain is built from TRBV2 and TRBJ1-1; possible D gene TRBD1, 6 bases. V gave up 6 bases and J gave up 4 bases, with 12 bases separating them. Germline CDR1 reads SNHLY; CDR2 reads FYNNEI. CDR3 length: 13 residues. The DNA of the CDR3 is TGTGCCAGCAGCCAGGGGTGGAGCACTGAAGCTTTCTTT. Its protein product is CASSQGWSTEAFF.

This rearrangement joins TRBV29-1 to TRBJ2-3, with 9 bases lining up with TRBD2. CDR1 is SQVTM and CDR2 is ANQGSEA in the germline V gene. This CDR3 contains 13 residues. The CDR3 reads CSAGTSFLDTQYF. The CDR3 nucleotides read TGCAGTGCCGGGACTAGCTTTTTAGATACGCAGTATTTT.

CDR3 residues: CASSLRGGVRRHTDTQYF. In DNA, the CDR3 is TGTGCCAGCAGCTTAAGGGGGGGGGTACGGCGGCACACAGATACGCAGTATTTT. The chain links TRBV7-2 to TRBJ2-3; D is perhaps TRBD2 (7 bases). The length of the CDR3 is 18 residues. The germline CDR1 and CDR2 sequences are SGHTA and FQGNSA. Trimming shortened V by 2 bases and J by 2 bases, and 20 bases separated the two germline ends.

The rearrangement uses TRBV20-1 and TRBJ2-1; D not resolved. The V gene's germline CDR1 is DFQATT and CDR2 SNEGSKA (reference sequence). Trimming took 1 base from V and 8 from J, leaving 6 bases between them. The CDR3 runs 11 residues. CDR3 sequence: CSARGRYEQFF. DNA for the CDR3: TGCAGTGCTAGAGGGCGCTATGAGCAGTTCTTC.

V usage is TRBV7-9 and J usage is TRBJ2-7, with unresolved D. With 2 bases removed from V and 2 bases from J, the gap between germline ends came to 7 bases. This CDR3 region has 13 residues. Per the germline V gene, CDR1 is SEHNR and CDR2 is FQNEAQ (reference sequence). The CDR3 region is CASSLSSTYEQYF. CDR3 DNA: TGTGCCAGCAGCTTAAGTAGCACCTACGAGCAGTACTTC.

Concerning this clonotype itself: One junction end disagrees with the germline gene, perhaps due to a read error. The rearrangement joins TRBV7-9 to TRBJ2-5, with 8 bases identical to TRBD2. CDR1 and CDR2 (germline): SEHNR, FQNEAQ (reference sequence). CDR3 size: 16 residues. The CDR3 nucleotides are TGTACCAGCAGCTTAAGACTCGGGAGGGCACTTGAGACCCAGTACTTC. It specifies CTSSLRLGRALETQYF.

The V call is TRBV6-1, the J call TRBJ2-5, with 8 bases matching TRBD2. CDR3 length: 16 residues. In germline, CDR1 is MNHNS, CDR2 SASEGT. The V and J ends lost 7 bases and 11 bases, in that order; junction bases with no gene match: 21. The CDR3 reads CASTLDLAGLSYEQYF. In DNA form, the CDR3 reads TGTGCCAGCACCCTAGACCTAGCGGGCCTTAGTTATGAGCAGTACTTC.

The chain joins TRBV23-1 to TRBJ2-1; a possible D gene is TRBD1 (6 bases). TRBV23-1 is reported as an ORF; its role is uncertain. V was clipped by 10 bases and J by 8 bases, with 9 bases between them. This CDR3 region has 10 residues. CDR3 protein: CAIPGDEQFF. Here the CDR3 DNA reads TGCGCCATACCAGGGGATGAGCAGTTCTTC.

The CDR3 reads CASSSRGFPQYNEQFF. The CDR3 DNA reads as TGTGCCAGCAGCTCCCGGGGGTTCCCACAATACAATGAGCAGTTCTTC. The genes are TRBV7-2 and TRBJ2-1; tentatively, D is TRBD2 (6 bases). V was shortened by 4 bases and J by 4 bases, with 17 bases between the two germline ends. Germline V lookup: CDR1 SGHTA, CDR2 FQGNSA. The CDR3 spans 16 residues.

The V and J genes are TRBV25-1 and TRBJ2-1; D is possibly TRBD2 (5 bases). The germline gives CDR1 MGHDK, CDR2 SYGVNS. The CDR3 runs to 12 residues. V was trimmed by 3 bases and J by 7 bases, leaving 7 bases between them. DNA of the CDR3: TGTGCCAGCAGTGAGACTATAAATGAGCAGTTCTTC. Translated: CASSETINEQFF.

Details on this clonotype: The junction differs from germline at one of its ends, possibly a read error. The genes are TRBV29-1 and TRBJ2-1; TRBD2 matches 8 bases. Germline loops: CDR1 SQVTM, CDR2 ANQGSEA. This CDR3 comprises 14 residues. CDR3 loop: CTADAGGQYNERFF. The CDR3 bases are TGCACCGCGGACGCGGGGGGTCAATACAATGAGCGGTTCTTC.

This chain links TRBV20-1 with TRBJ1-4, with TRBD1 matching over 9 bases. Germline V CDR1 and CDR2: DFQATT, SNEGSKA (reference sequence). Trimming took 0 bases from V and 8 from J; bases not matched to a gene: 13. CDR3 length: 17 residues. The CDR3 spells CSAREDRLGQGTEKLFF. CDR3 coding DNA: TGCAGTGCTAGAGAGGACCGGCTGGGACAGGGAACAGAAAAACTGTTTTTT.

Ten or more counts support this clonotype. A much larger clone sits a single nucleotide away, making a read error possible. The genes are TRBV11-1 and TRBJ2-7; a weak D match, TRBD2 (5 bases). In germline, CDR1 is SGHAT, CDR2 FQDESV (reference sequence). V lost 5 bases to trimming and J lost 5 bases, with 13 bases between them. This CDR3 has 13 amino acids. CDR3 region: CASSVRGLHEQYF. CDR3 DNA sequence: TGTGCCAGCAGCGTACGGGGTCTCCACGAGCAGTACTTC.

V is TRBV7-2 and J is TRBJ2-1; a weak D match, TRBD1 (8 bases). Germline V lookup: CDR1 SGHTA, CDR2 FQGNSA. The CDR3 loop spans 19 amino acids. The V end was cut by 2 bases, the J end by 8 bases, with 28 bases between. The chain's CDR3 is CASSLRQGTGPLAIHEQFF. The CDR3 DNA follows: TGTGCCAGCAGCTTAAGACAGGGGACCGGGCCACTAGCGATCCATGAGCAGTTCTTC.

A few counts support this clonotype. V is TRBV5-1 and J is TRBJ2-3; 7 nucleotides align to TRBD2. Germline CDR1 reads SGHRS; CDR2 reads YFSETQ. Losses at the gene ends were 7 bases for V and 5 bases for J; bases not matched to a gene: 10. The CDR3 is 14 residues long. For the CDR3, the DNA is TGCGCCAGCGGGCTAGCGGAGATGGGAGATACGCAGTATTTT. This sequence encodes CASGLAEMGDTQYF.

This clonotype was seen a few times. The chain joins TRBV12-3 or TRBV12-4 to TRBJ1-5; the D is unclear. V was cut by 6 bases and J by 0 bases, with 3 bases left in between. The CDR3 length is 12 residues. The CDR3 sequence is CASSHSNQPQHF. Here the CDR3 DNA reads TGTGCCAGCAGCCATAGCAATCAGCCCCAGCATTTT.

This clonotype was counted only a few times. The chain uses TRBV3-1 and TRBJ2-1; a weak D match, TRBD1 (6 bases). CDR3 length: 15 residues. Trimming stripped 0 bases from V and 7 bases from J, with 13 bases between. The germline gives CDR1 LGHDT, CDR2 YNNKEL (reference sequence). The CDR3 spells CASSQEGTTTNEQFF. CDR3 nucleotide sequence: TGTGCCAGCAGCCAAGAAGGGACAACTACTAATGAGCAGTTCTTC.

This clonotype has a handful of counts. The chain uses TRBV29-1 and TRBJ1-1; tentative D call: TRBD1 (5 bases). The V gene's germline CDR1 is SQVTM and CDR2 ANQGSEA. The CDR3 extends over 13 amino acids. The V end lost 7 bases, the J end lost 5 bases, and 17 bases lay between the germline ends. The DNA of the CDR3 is TGCAGCGGTGCGGATTCCGGGGGGACTGAAGCTTTCTTT. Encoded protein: CSGADSGGTEAFF.

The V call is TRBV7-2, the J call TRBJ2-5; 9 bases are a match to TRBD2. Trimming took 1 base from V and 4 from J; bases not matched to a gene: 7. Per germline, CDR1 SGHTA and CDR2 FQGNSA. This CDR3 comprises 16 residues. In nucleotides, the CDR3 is TGTGCCAGCAGCTTAGTGGCGGGAGGGCCCAGAGAGACCCAGTACTTC. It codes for CASSLVAGGPRETQYF. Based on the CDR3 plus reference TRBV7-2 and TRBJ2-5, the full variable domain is GAGVSQSPSNKVTEKGKDVELRCDPISGHTALYWYRQSLGQGLEFLIYFQGNSAPDKSGLPSDRFSAERTGGSVSTLTIQRTQQEDSAVYLCASSLVAGGPRETQYFGPGTRLLVL.

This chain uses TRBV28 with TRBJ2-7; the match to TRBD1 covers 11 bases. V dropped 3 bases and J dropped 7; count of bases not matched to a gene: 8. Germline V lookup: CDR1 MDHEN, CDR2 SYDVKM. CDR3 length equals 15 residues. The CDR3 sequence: CASSFGQGAYNEQYF. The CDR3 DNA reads TGTGCCAGCAGTTTTGGACAGGGGGCCTACAATGAGCAGTACTTC.

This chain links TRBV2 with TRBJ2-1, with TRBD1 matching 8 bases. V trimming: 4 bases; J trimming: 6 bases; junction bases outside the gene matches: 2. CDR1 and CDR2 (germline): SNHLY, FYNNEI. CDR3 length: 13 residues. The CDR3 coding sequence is TGTGCCAGCAGTGGACAGGGGCTCAATGAGCAGTTCTTC. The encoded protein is CASSGQGLNEQFF.

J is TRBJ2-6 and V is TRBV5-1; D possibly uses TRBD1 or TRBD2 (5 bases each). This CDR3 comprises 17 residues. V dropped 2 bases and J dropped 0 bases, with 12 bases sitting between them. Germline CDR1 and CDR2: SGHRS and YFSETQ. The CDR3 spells CASSLPRDLSGANVLTF. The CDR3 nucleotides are TGCGCCAGCAGCTTACCCAGGGACCTCTCTGGGGCCAACGTCCTGACTTTC.

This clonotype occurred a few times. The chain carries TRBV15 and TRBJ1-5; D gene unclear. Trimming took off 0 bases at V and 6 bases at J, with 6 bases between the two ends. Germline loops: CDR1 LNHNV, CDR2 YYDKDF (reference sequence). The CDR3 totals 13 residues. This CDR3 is CATSRDRIQPQHF. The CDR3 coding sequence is TGTGCCACCAGCAGAGATAGGATTCAGCCCCAGCATTTT.

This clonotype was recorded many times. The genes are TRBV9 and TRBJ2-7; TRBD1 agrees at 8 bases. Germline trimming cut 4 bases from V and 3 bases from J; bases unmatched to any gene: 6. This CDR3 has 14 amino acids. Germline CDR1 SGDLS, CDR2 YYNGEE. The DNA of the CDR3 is TGTGCCAGCAGCCCGCAAACAGGGGGCTACGAGCAGTACTTC. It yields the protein CASSPQTGGYEQYF.

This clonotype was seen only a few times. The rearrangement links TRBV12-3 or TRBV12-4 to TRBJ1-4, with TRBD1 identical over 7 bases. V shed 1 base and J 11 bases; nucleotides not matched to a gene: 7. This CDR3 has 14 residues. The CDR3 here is CASSLGDRPGKLFF. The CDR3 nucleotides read TGTGCCAGCAGTTTAGGGGACAGACCGGGTAAACTGTTTTTT.

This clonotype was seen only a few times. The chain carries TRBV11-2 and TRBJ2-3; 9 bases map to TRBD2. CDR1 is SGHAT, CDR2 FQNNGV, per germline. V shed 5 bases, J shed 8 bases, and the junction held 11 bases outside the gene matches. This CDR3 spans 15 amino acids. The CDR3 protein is CASSPRASGIGTQYF. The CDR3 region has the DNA TGTGCCAGCAGCCCGAGGGCTAGCGGGATTGGTACGCAGTATTTT. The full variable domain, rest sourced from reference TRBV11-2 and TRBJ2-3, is EAGVAQSPRYKIIEKRQSVAFWCNPISGHATLYWYQQILGQGPKLLIQFQNNGVVDDSQLPKDRFSAERLKGVDSTLKIQPAKLEDSAVYLCASSPRASGIGTQYFGPGTRLTVL.

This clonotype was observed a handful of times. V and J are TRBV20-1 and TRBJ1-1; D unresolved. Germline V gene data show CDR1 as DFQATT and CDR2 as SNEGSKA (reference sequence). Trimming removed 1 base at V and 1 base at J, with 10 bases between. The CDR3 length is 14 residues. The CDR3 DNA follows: TGCAGTGCTAGAGGAGCAGCCCCGAACACTGAAGCTTTCTTT. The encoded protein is CSARGAAPNTEAFF.